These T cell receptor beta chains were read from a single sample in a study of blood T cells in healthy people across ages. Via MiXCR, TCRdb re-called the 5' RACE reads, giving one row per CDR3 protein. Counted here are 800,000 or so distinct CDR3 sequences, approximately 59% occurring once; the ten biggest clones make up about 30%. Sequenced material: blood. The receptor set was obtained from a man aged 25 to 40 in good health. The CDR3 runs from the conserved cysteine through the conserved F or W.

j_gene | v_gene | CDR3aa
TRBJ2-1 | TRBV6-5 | CASSRWEEGNEQFF
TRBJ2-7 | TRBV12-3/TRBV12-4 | CASSRQTGPREQYF
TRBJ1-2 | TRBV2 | CASSERGIGYTF
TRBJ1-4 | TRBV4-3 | CASSQDPSQLFF
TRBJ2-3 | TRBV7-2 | CACSLGGTGLADTQYF
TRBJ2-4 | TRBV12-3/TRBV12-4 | CASSFSGARAKNIQYF
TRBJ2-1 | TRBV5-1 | CASSSPVTSGNEQFF
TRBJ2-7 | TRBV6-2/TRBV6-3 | CASTPAGQGIHEQYF
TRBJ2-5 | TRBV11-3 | CASSRVGVRETQYF
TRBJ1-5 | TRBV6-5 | CASRTRTVDNQPQHF
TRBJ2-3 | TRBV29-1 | CSVGNSGGARDTQYF
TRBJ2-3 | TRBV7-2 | CASSPGGPDTQYF
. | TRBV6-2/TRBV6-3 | CASSLTGFPYEQYF
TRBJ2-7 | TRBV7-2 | CASSPPIAGGLQQYF
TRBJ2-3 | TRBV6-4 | CASSESSGANTQYF
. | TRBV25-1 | CASSEGGDRGEQYF
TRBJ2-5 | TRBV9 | CASSARTSGGRETQYF
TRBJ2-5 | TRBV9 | CASSAANEQYF
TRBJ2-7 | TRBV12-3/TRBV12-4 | CASSTRLAGARSYEQYF
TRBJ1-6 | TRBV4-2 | CASSQDRALRGDNSPLHF
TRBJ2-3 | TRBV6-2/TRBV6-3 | CASSMMGDTQYF
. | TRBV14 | CASSQAGTPAPYEQYF
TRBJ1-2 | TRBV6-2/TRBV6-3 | CASSYSVDGYTF
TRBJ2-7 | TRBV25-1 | CASSWGPEQYF
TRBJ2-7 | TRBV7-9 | CASSPRLAGPYNEQYF
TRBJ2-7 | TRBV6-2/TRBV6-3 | CASRDRIQQVHEQYF
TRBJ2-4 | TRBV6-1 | CASSEKAALAKNIQYF
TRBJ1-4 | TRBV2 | CATGTDIEKLFF
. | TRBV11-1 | CASSGRESSYEQYF
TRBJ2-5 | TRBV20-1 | CSAIRLAGGQETQYF
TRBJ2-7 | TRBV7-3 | CASAGAGQSYEQYF
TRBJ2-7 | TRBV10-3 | CAISESSRAYEQYF
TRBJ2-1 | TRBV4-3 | CASSQDLQGGDTIGVYNEQFF
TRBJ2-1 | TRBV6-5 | CASSQGMSYNEQFF
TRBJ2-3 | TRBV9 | CASSVESGGRDTQYF
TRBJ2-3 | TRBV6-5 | CASSDSRVDTQYF
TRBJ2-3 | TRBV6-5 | CASSPGSGSTDTQYF
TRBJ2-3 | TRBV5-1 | CASSLGDNKDTQYF
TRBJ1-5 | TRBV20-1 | CSARILSPGHSNQPQHF
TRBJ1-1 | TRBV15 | CATSSNLGRHTEAFF
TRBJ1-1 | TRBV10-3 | CAISEGRENTEAFF
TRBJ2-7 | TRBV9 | CASSVAWDTRYEQYF
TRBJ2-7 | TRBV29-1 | CSVEVGTGVYEQYF
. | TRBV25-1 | CASSESPWTGGKDEQYF
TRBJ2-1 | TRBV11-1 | CASSFGPDEQFF